Detailed here is one T cell receptor (beta chain). The antigen remains undetermined. The V and J ends lost 0 bases and 8 bases, in that order; junction bases with no gene match: 6. The CDR3 sequence is 14 residues long. Germline V CDR1 and CDR2: LNHNV, YYDKDF (reference sequence). This sample is part of a study of cytomegalovirus exposure and HLA in healthy donors. The PCR had 60 Vbeta and 13 Jbeta primers. The assay was immunoSEQ multiplex PCR, and TCRdb's table has in-frame clones only and misses some. This sample has some 97,000 clones, with more than 75% found just once. Findings and limits, study-wide: In an earlier analysis, most TCR beta V segments were productive about 87% or about 30% of the time. In a later analysis, HLA-associated beta chains showed higher expansion and lower generation probabilities than comparable chains. A later analysis reportedly found that, within productive TCRs, an Asian-associated ancestry cluster had fewer N-insertions than the mean observed across the approximately 690 donors. Sequencing likely generated an artifact that appeared as a cluster of highly shared sequence variants.

The chain links TRBV15 to TRBJ1-1; 7 nucleotides agree with TRBD1. This receptor was taken from a woman aged 45-65 years in good health and CMV-seropositive. Sequenced material: PBMCs. CDR3 nucleotides: TGTGCCACCAGCAGAGAAACTGAGACAGGGGAAGCTTTCTTT. Amino acid sequence: CATSRETETGEAFF.